The 15 T cell receptor beta chains in this list originate from one sample, sequenced in a study of CD4 T cells in relation to SARS-CoV-2 and coronaviruses. The protocol was immunoSEQ multiplex PCR, while the TCRdb copy is restricted to in-frame clones and leaves out a portion. Of some 60,000 clones in the sample, around 90% were seen once. Sequencing was done on a sample of naive CD4+ T cells from PBMCs. Subset meaning: naive CD4+ T cells isolated by negative enrichment. The receptors stem from an adult with COVID-19.

This chain's CDR3 is CATTFGGSGRTPEQYF. In DNA, the CDR3 is TGTGCCACCACCTTTGGGGGAAGCGGGAGGACCCCCGAGCAGTACTTC. This sequence joins TRBV2 and TRBJ2-7; the match to TRBD2 covers 9 bases. The germline V gene has CDR1 SNHLY and CDR2 FYNNEI. The V gene end was trimmed by 10 bases and the J gene end by 6 bases; junction bases not matched to a gene: 19. The CDR3 sequence is 16 residues long.

The rearrangement links TRBV2 to TRBJ2-7, with D hard to call. This CDR3 has 12 amino acids. Germline V gene lookup returns CDR1 SNHLY and CDR2 FYNNEI. Trimming pared 7 bases from V and 2 bases from J, leaving 9 bases between. CDR3 DNA sequence: TGTGCCAGCATTAACAGCGCCTACGAGCAGTACTTC. Encoded protein: CASINSAYEQYF. The variable domain in full, with the rest retrieved from reference TRBV2 and TRBJ2-7, is EPEVTQTPSHQVTQMGQEVILRCVPISNHLYFYWYRQILGQKVEFLVSFYNNEISEKSEIFDDQFSVERPDGSNFTLKIRSTKLEDSAMYFCASINSAYEQYFGPGTRLTVT.

The chain has TRBV19 and TRBJ2-3; 10 bases match TRBD2. This CDR3 has 19 amino acids. CDR1 is LNHDA and CDR2 is SQIVND in the germline V gene (reference sequence). V was clipped by 3 bases and J by 2 bases; unmatched bases: 14. The CDR3 DNA is TGTGCCAGTAGTATCGAACGAGGTGTACTAGCGGGAACCACAGATACGCAGTATTTT. As protein: CASSIERGVLAGTTDTQYF.

This clone appeared a single time. The chain is built from TRBV5-1 and TRBJ2-1, with TRBD1 as a possible D gene (5 bases). Germline CDR1 reads SGHRS; CDR2 reads YFSETQ. The V end lost 0 bases, the J end lost 7 bases, and 14 bases lay between the germline ends. The CDR3 runs to 15 residues. The CDR3 region has the DNA TGCGCCAGCAGCTTGGTTCAGGGTTCTTTGAATGAGCAGTTCTTC. Translation: CASSLVQGSLNEQFF.

The V and J genes are TRBV5-1 and TRBJ2-5, with 10 bases matching TRBD1. The CDR3 extends over 15 amino acids. Germline assignment: CDR1 SGHRS and CDR2 YFSETQ. The trim removed 3 bases at V and 3 bases at J, leaving 5 bases unmatched. As DNA, the CDR3 is TGCGCCAGCAGCTGGACAGGGGGGCCCAAAGAGACCCAGTACTTC. This encodes CASSWTGGPKETQYF.

V is TRBV4-1 and J is TRBJ2-2, with unresolved D. The CDR3 runs to 14 residues. With 1 base removed from V and 6 bases from J, the gap between germline ends came to 9 bases. Germline-derived CDR1 and CDR2 are MGHRA and YSYEKL. The CDR3 DNA reads TGCGCCAGCAGCCAAGCCGCAGACTCCGGGGAGCTGTTTTTT. This encodes CASSQAADSGELFF.

This rearrangement joins TRBV28 to TRBJ1-2, with 9 bases aligning to TRBD1. CDR1 is MDHEN, CDR2 SYDVKM, per germline. J lost 8 bases, V lost 0 bases, and 1 base had no gene match. The CDR3 consists of 13 residues. The DNA for the CDR3 is TGTGCCAGCAGTTTATGGACAGGGGGAGGCTACACCTTC. Its protein product is CASSLWTGGGYTF.

As concerns this clone: Other nucleotide sequences from this sample produce the same CDR3. The J gene is TRBJ2-7, the V gene TRBV6-5; D might be TRBD2 (5 bases). CDR3 length equals 14 residues. The germline CDR1 and CDR2 sequences are MNHEY and SVGAGI. V lost 6 bases and J 3 bases, leaving 15 bases between the germline ends. CDR3: CASSRGSTGYEQYF. The CDR3 region has the DNA TGTGCCAGCAGCCGTGGGAGTACGGGCTACGAGCAGTACTTC.

The gene calls are TRBV9 and TRBJ2-2, with TRBD1 as a possible D gene (6 bases). V was shortened by 5 bases and J by 5 bases, with 16 bases between the two germline ends. Germline CDR1 and CDR2: SGDLS and YYNGEE. The CDR3 length is 15 residues. This CDR3 reads CASSLGDTLTGELFF. DNA of the CDR3: TGTGCCAGCAGTCTAGGGGACACCCTTACCGGGGAGCTGTTTTTT.

The J gene is TRBJ2-7, the V gene TRBV5-4, with D possibly matching TRBD2 (5 bases). Germline V CDR1 and CDR2: SGHNT, YYREEE (reference sequence). This CDR3 has 17 residues. Trimming pared 3 bases from V and 0 bases from J, leaving 19 bases between. The CDR3 DNA is TGTGCCAGCAGCTCCAGTCGTGGAGCCGAGGGCTCCTACGAGCAGTACTTC. Translating it yields CASSSSRGAEGSYEQYF.

The V call is TRBV4-2, the J call TRBJ2-7, with TRBD2 matching over 7 bases. CDR1 and CDR2 (germline): LGHNA, YNFKEQ. V dropped 2 bases and J dropped 5; count of bases not matched to a gene: 3. The CDR3 spans 13 residues. CDR3 amino acids: CASSQLSGNEQYF. CDR3 nucleotides: TGTGCCAGCAGCCAACTCAGCGGGAACGAGCAGTACTTC.

This clone was seen a few times. This sequence joins TRBV10-1 and TRBJ2-7; D possibly corresponds to TRBD2 (6 bases). Germline V gene lookup returns CDR1 WNHNN and CDR2 SYGVQD (reference sequence). Trimming shortened V by 2 bases and J by 0 bases, and 20 bases separated the two germline ends. The CDR3 contains 18 residues. The CDR3: CASSEPRRLARSSYEQYF. The CDR3 DNA sequence: TGCGCCAGCAGTGAGCCCAGACGTCTAGCGAGGAGCTCCTACGAGCAGTACTTC.

The V and J genes are TRBV5-1 and TRBJ2-7; 9 bases match TRBD2. Germline values: CDR1 SGHRS, CDR2 YFSETQ. The ends lost 0 bases at V and 3 bases at J; junction bases unmatched: 10. The CDR3 runs 17 residues. For the CDR3, the DNA is TGCGCCAGCAGCTTGGCCCCGAATGGAGCGGGAGGCTACGAGCAGTACTTC. Translating gives CASSLAPNGAGGYEQYF.

V is TRBV4-1 and J is TRBJ2-2; D remains unclear. The CDR3 sequence is 15 residues long. The germline gives CDR1 MGHRA, CDR2 YSYEKL. V lost 0 bases and J lost 6, with 11 bases in between. For the CDR3, the DNA is TGCGCCAGCAGCCAAGAAGCCGGTTCCCCCGGGGAGCTGTTTTTT. Protein product: CASSQEAGSPGELFF.

This rearrangement joins TRBV6-2 or TRBV6-3 to TRBJ1-2; D uncertain. Germline V lookup: CDR1 MNHEY, CDR2 SVGEGT. The CDR3 contains 13 residues. V lost 3 bases, J lost 7 bases, and 12 bases lay in between. For the CDR3, the DNA is TGTGCCAGCAGTTATTGGGAGATCTCTGGCTACACCTTC. As protein: CASSYWEISGYTF.